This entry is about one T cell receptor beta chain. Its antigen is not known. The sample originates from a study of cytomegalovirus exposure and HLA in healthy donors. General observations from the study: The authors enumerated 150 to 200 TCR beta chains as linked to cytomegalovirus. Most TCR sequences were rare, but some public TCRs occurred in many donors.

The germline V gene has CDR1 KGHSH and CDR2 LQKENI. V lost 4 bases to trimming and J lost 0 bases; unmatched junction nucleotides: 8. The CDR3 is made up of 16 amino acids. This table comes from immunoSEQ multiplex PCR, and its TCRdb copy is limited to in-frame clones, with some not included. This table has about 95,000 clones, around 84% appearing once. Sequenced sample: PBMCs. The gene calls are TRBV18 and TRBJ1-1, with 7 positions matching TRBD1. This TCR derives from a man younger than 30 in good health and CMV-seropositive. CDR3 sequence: CASSQGQFGMNTEAFF. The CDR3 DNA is TGTGCCAGCTCACAGGGACAGTTCGGGATGAACACTGAAGCTTTCTTT.